This is a list of T cell receptor beta chains from one sample in a study of cytomegalovirus exposure and HLA in healthy donors. Data came from immunoSEQ multiplex PCR; TCRdb stores just in-frame clones and leaves some out. Of roughly 100,000 clones listed, almost 80% are singletons. The source material was PBMCs. The receptors derive from a man aged 45 to 65 in good health and CMV-seropositive. The CDR3 runs from the conserved cysteine through the conserved F or W. D genes are given only for firm matches. Rows may omit the clone size; those that give it use once, few, many or a size class.

clone_size	v_call	j_call	d_call	cdr3_nt	cdr3_aa
.	TRBV29-1	TRBJ2-7	.	TGCAGCGTTGCGTCTGCCTACGAGCAGTACTTC	CSVASAYEQYF
.	TRBV7-9	TRBJ2-1	TRBD2	TGTGCCAGCAGCTTAGGACTAGCGGGGGCCTTTACCTACAATGAGCAGTTCTTC	CASSLGLAGAFTYNEQFF
.	TRBV7-3	TRBJ2-1	TRBD2	TGTGCCAGCAGACCCACTAGCGGGAGTTTTGATGAGCAGTTCTTC	CASRPTSGSFDEQFF
.	TRBV5-1	TRBJ2-7	.	TGCGCCAGCAGCTTGGTAGATAGCTCCTACGAGCAGTACTTC	CASSLVDSSYEQYF
.	TRBV29-1	TRBJ1-6	.	TGCAGCATACCAGGGGATACAGGAGCACCCCTCCACTTT	CSIPGDTGAPLHF
.	TRBV4-1	TRBJ2-1	TRBD2	TGCGCCAGCAGCCCCCTGGCGGGAGAGTCATATGAGCAGTTCTTC	CASSPLAGESYEQFF
few	TRBV5-1	TRBJ2-1	TRBD2	TGCGCCAGCAGCCAACACAACCTAAGCGGGAATTTCTACAATGAGCAGTTCTTC	CASSQHNLSGNFYNEQFF
once	TRBV5-1	TRBJ1-4	TRBD1	TGCGCCAGCAGCAAGGGACAGTTAAATGAAAAACTGTTTTTT	CASSKGQLNEKLFF
.	TRBV6-6	TRBJ2-3	TRBD2	TGTGCCAGTAGCGGGCCAGGTCGAGATACGCAGTATTTT	CASSGPGRDTQYF
.	TRBV6-1	TRBJ1-5	.	TGTGCCAGCAGTGAAGCTGGAGGATTTGGTCAGCCCCAGCATTTT	CASSEAGGFGQPQHF
.	TRBV7-2	TRBJ1-1	.	TGTGCCAGCAGCTTATCAGGGATGGCTTTCTTT	CASSLSGMAFF
.	TRBV4-3	TRBJ2-1	TRBD2	TGCGCCAGCAGCCGCAAGCGGGGGGCCTACAATGAGCAGTTCTTC	CASSRKRGAYNEQFF
once	TRBV10-3	TRBJ2-1	TRBD1	TGTGCCATCAGGGCACCGGGACAGGGAAACTACAATGAGCAGTTCTTC	CAIRAPGQGNYNEQFF
.	TRBV6-5	TRBJ2-7	TRBD1	TGTGCCAGCAGTCCCACAGGGGTCCCCTACGAGCAGTACTTC	CASSPTGVPYEQYF
.	TRBV28	TRBJ1-2	.	TGTGCCAGCAGTTTAGGAGGGAAGGGCTACACCTTC	CASSLGGKGYTF
.	TRBV27	TRBJ2-7	.	TGTGCCAGCAGTTTTTCCGGTCACTCCTACGAGCAGTACTTC	CASSFSGHSYEQYF
.	TRBV11-2	TRBJ1-3	.	TGTGCCAGCAGCTTCGGAACAGGGTTGGGAGGAAACACCATATATTTT	CASSFGTGLGGNTIYF
.	TRBV10-1	TRBJ2-1	.	TGCGCCAGCAGTCCCCACGGCGGCCCCCCCTACAATGAGCAGTTCTTC	CASSPHGGPPYNEQFF
.	TRBV5-4	TRBJ1-5	TRBD1	TGTGCCAGCAGCCTATCACCGGGACAGGGAACTCAGCCCCAGCATTTT	CASSLSPGQGTQPQHF
.	TRBV27	TRBJ2-7	TRBD2	TGTGCCAGCAGTTCCCTGTCGACTAGCGGAGGCGAGCAGTACTTC	CASSSLSTSGGEQYF
.	TRBV18	TRBJ1-2	.	TGTGCCAGCTCACCACCGGAGAGGAGGGAGGAAGGCTACACCTTC	CASSPPERREEGYTF
.	TRBV4-3	TRBJ2-7	TRBD2	TGCGCCAGCAGCCAAGATATTACTAGCGGGAGTGCGGCCTACGAGCAGTACTTC	CASSQDITSGSAAYEQYF